The rows below give T cell receptor beta chains drawn from one sample of a study of chemoradiotherapy in HPV16-positive cancers. The protocol was immunoSEQ multiplex PCR, while the TCRdb copy is restricted to in-frame clones and leaves out a portion. The sample carries tens of thousands of clones, more than 75% recorded once. Source: blood, taken from a patient who underwent chemoradiotherapy. The receptors were gathered from a human donor with HPV-associated anogenital cancer. The CDR3 runs from the conserved cysteine through the conserved F or W. Each record gives: D gene, J gene, clone size, V gene, CDR3 DNA, CDR3 protein. A D gene is named only where the DNA matches it firmly. Some rows mark clone size as missing; the rest say once, few, many or name a class of expanded clone.

>.|TRBJ2-3|.|TRBV7-3
TGTGCCAGCAGCTTACGGCAGGGAAGAAAAGATACGCAGTATTTT
CASSLRQGRKDTQYF
>TRBD1|TRBJ1-1|.|TRBV6-5
TGTGCCAGCACAGGGGGCTTGACTGAAGCTTTCTTT
CASTGGLTEAFF
>TRBD1|TRBJ2-7|.|TRBV7-9
TGTGCCAGCAGCTTAGGGGACAGTTGGGTCAACGAGCAGTACTTC
CASSLGDSWVNEQYF
>.|TRBJ1-6|few|TRBV2
TGTGCCAGCAGTCCCCGAGCCTCGGGACAAAATTCACCCCTCCACTTT
CASSPRASGQNSPLHF
>.|TRBJ2-5|.|TRBV9
TGTGCCAGCAGCTCCGGGACACGCCAAGAGACCCAGTACTTC
CASSSGTRQETQYF
>TRBD1|TRBJ1-6|.|TRBV5-1
TGCGCCAGCAGCTTTCGCCCGCCGGGACAGGGGGCCCTCTCCTATAATTCACCCCTCCACTTT
CASSFRPPGQGALSYNSPLHF
>.|TRBJ1-1|.|TRBV19
TGTGCCAGTAGTATAGAGTTCCGGACCACGCGGGCCACTGAAGCTTTCTTT
CASSIEFRTTRATEAFF
>.|TRBJ1-5|.|TRBV6-1
TGTGCCAGCAGTGCACGATTCACAGGACCGCCACAGCCCCAGCATTTT
CASSARFTGPPQPQHF
>.|TRBJ2-5|.|TRBV19
TGTGCCAGTAGTATTTGGGTTTCCCAAGAGACCCAGTACTTC
CASSIWVSQETQYF
>.|TRBJ2-2|.|TRBV7-2
TGTGCCAGCAGCTTAGTACAGGCCGGGGAGCTGTTTTTT
CASSLVQAGELFF
>TRBD2|TRBJ2-1|once|TRBV5-1
TGCGCCAGCAGCCCCGGACTAGCGGGAGGTGGGTCGGTTGAGCAGTTCTTC
CASSPGLAGGGSVEQFF
>.|TRBJ2-5|.|TRBV11-3
TGTGCCAGCAGCTTAGATCTCCAGGGGTCATATGAGACCCAGTACTTC
CASSLDLQGSYETQYF
>.|TRBJ1-3|.|TRBV19
TGTGCCAGTAGTATAGCCGGGACACACTCTGGAAACACCATATATTTT
CASSIAGTHSGNTIYF
>TRBD2|TRBJ2-7|once|TRBV7-2
TGTGCCAGCATCCAGGCCGGACTAGGGTGGGGTGAGCAGTACTTC
CASIQAGLGWGEQYF
>.|TRBJ2-7|.|TRBV15
TGTGCCACCAGCAGAGATTCCCTAACGGGTGAGCAGTACTTC
CATSRDSLTGEQYF
>TRBD2|TRBJ2-5|.|TRBV11-2
TGTGCCAGCAGCTTAGATGTTACTAGCGGGTTTCAAGAGACCCAGTACTTC
CASSLDVTSGFQETQYF
>.|TRBJ1-4|.|TRBV28
TGTGCCAGCAGTCAACCCGGGCCGGGTGAAAAACTGTTTTTT
CASSQPGPGEKLFF
>TRBD1|TRBJ1-2|.|TRBV19
TGTGCCAGTAGTGATAACAGGGGACGAGTGGTCGTCTATGGCTACACCTTC
CASSDNRGRVVVYGYTF
>TRBD2|TRBJ2-7|.|TRBV6-5
TGTGCCAGCAGTTACGGGAGCGGGAGATACGAGCAGTACTTC
CASSYGSGRYEQYF
>TRBD2|TRBJ2-1|.|TRBV7-6
TGTGCCAGCAGCTTAGAAGATACCCTAGCGGGGGATGAGCAGTTCTTC
CASSLEDTLAGDEQFF
>.|TRBJ1-2|.|TRBV27
TGTGCCAGCAGTCTAGCGGGGGGCGCCGGCTATGGCTACACCTTC
CASSLAGGAGYGYTF
>TRBD1|TRBJ2-7|.|TRBV6-5
TGTGCCAGCAGTTCGACAGGGATGGAGCACGAGCAGTACTTC
CASSSTGMEHEQYF
>.|TRBJ1-2|.|TRBV5-4
TGTGCCAGCAGCTTGCTGGGAGGTAACGGGTATGGCTACACCTTC
CASSLLGGNGYGYTF
>TRBD1|TRBJ2-6|.|TRBV7-8
TGTGCCAGCAGCTTACTCGGGACAGGTGGGGCCAACGTCCTGACTTTC
CASSLLGTGGANVLTF
>TRBD2|TRBJ2-2|.|TRBV18
TGTGCCAGCTCACCTATAACGACTAGCGGAGTAAACACCGGGGAGCTGTTTTTT
CASSPITTSGVNTGELFF
>.|TRBJ1-2|.|TRBV5-1
TGCGCCAGCAGCTTGGGGGTTCCTACCTATGGCTACACCTTC
CASSLGVPTYGYTF